Described below is a single T cell receptor beta chain sequence and its context. Its cognate antigen has yet to be identified. Nothing much larger sits one base from this clone, and base qualities are not available. This sample is part of a study of control samples from healthy donors and cancer patients (dated by TCRdb to 2018 to 2021). From a lookup of the germline V gene (reference sequence), CDR1 and CDR2 are LNHDA and SQIVND. V ends up 6 bases short and J 9 bases short, with an unmatched junction base count of 10. The CDR3 spans 15 residues, from the cysteine through the phenylalanine. The entry retains the CDR3 DNA only, 45 bases that are in frame from base 1. Libraries were prepared through the immunoSEQ multiplex PCR assay. TCRdb limited this immuneACCESS table to in-frame rearrangements with V and J called. A share of clones is missing; checked studies link under half to unresolved V genes, and the rest is unexplained. The sample table holds about 140,000 clones, of which approximately 94% were seen once. The ten largest clonotypes hold roughly 13% of the sample.

The source of this sequence is a man aged 40-49 years in good health. The specimen sequenced was blood. Recombination connected TRBV19 to TRBJ2-1; 11 middle bases align to TRBD2. CDR3 reads: CASRISGRALAEQFF. The DNA reads as follows: TGTGCCAGTAGAATTAGCGGGAGGGCCCTAGCTGAGCAGTTCTTC.